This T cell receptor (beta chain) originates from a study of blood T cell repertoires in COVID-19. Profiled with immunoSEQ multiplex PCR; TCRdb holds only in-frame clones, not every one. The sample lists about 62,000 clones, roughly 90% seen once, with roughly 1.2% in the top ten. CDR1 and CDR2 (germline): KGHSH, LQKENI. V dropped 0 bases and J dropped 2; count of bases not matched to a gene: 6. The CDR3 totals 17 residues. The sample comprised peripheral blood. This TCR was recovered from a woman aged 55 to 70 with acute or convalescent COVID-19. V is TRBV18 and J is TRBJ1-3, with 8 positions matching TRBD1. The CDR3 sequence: CASSPPFSGGTGNTIYF. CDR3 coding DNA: TGTGCCAGCTCACCACCCTTCTCAGGGGGCACTGGAAACACCATATATTTT.